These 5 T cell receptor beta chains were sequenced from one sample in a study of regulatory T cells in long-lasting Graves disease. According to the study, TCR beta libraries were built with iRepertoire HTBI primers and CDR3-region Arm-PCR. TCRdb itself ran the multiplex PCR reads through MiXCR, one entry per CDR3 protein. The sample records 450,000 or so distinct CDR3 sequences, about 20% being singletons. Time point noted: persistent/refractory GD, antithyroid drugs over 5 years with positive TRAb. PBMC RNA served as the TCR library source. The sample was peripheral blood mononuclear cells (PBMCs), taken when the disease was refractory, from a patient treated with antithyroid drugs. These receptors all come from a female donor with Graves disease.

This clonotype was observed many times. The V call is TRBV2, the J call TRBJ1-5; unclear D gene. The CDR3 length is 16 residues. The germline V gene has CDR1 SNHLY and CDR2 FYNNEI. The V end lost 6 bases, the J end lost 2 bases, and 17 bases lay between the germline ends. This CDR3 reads CASRLDVGLGNQPQHF. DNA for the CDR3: TGTGCCAGCAGACTCGATGTAGGCTTGGGCAATCAGCCCCAGCATTTT.

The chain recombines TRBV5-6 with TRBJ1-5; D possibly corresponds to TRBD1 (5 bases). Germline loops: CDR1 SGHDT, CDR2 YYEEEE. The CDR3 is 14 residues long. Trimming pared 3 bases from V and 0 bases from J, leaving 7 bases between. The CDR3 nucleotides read TGTGCCAGCAGCTCAGGGTATAGCAATCAGCCCCAGCATTTT. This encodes CASSSGYSNQPQHF.

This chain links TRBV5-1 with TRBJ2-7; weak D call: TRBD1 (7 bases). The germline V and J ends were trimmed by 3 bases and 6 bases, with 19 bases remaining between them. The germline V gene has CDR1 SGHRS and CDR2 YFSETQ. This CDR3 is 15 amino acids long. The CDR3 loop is CASSSGGTGEVEQYF. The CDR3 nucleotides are TGCGCCAGCAGCTCAGGGGGGACTGGGGAGGTCGAGCAGTACTTC.

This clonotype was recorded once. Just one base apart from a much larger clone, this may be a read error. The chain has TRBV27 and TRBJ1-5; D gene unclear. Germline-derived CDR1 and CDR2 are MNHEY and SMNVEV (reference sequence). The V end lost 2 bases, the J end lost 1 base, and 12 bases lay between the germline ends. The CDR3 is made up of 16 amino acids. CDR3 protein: CASSLRIGQSNQPQHF. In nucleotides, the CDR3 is TGTGCCAGCAGTTTAAGGATAGGGCAGAGCAATCAGCCCCAGCATTTT.

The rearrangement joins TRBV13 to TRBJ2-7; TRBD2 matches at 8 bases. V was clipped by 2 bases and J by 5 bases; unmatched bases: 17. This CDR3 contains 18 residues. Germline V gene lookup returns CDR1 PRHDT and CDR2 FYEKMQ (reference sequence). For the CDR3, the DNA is TGTGCCAGCAGCTTAACGTGGACTAGCCCTGGGACTAGGAACGAGCAGTACTTC. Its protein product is CASSLTWTSPGTRNEQYF.